The clone carrying this T cell receptor (beta chain) has a single count. These data come from a study of blood T cell repertoires in COVID-19. Using immunoSEQ multiplex PCR, the repertoire was profiled, and TCRdb retains in-frame clones only, with some absent. The repertoire consists of 160,000 or so clones, with about 86% occurring once and the leading ten covering roughly 4%. Germline CDR1 SNHLY, CDR2 FYNNEI. The CDR3 consists of 14 residues. This chain uses TRBV2 with TRBJ1-2; a weak D match, TRBD1 (6 bases). The receptor comes from a woman aged 70-85 years with acute or convalescent COVID-19. Material for sequencing was peripheral blood. The CDR3, as DNA: TGTGCAGAAACCCAGCAGGGGCTCGACTATGGCTACACCTTC. Translated: CAETQQGLDYGYTF.